This T cell receptor (beta chain) was recovered during a study of blood T cell repertoires in COVID-19. Only in-frame clones appear in the TCRdb table, and some are missing; sequencing was by immunoSEQ multiplex PCR. This table holds 290,000 or so clones, approximately 86% found once. With 5 bases clipped from V and 0 bases from J, the junction kept 7 bases outside the gene matches. Germline V gives CDR1 SGHRS, CDR2 YFSETQ. The CDR3 has 15 amino acids. Sequencing used PBMCs or T cells enriched from blood (not recorded which). The rearrangement joins TRBV5-1 to TRBJ1-1; 7 bases are shared with TRBD1. The receptor was derived from a woman between 18 and 29 years old who had recovered from COVID-19. CDR3 coding DNA: TGCGCCAGCAGACACCCGGGACAGATGAACACTGAAGCTTTCTTT. This sequence encodes CASRHPGQMNTEAFF.